This T cell receptor (beta chain) was identified during a study of blood T cell repertoires in COVID-19. Study summary: The United States, Italy and Spain supplied acute and convalescent COVID-19 samples.

This clone was recorded a few times. One end of the junction is discordant with germline, which a read error may explain. Ages ranged from roughly 18 to 95 years, with residence in about 24 US areas. This CDR3 region has 15 residues. Germline V gene lookup returns CDR1 SSHAT and CDR2 FNYEAQ (reference sequence). TCRdb's table, derived via immunoSEQ multiplex PCR, lists solely in-frame clones and lacks some. The repertoire consists of roughly 280,000 clones, with 80% to 90% occurring once and the leading ten covering over 2%. Input material: PBMCs or T cells enriched from blood (not recorded which). The TCR comes from a woman between 18 and 29 years old who had recovered from COVID-19. The chain combines TRBV7-7 with TRBJ2-3; D not resolved. The DNA for the CDR3 is TGTGCTAGCAGCTTAGTGGGTGGGCCTACAGATACGCAGTATTTT. Protein product: CASSLVGGPTDTQYF.